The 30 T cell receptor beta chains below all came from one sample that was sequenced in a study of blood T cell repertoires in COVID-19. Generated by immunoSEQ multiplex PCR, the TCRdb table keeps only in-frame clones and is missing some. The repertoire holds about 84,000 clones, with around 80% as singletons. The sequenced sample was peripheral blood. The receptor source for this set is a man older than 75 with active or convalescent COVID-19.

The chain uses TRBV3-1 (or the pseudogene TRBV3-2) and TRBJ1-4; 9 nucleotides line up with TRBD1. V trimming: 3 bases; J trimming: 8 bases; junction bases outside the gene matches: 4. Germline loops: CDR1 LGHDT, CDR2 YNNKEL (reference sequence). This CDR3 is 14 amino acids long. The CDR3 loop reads CASSQGQGEEKLFF. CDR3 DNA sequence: TGTGCCAGCAGCCAGGGACAGGGAGAGGAAAAACTGTTTTTT.

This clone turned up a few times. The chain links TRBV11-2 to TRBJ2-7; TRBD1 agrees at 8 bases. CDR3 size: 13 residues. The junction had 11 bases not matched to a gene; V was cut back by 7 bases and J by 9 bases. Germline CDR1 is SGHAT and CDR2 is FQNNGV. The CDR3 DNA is TGTGCCAGCACCCCTAAGGGACAGGTTCGGCAGTACTTC. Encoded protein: CASTPKGQVRQYF.

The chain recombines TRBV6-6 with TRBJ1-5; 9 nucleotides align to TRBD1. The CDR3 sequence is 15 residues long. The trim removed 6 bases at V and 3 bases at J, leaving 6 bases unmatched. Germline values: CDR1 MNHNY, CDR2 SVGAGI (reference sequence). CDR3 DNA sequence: TGTGCCAGCAGGAAGGACAGGGGACACAATCAGCCCCAGCATTTT. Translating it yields CASRKDRGHNQPQHF.

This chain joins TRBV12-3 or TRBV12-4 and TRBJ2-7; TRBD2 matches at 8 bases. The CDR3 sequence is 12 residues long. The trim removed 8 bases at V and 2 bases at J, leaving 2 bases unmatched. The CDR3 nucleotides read TGTGCCAGCCAGCGGGGGACCTACGAGCAGTACTTC. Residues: CASQRGTYEQYF.

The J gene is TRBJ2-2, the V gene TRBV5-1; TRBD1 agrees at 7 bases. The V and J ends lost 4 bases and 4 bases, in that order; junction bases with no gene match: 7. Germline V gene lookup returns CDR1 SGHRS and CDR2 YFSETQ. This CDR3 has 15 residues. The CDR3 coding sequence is TGCGCCAGCAGCCAACAGGGGAAGGGCACCGGGGAGCTGTTTTTT. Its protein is CASSQQGKGTGELFF.

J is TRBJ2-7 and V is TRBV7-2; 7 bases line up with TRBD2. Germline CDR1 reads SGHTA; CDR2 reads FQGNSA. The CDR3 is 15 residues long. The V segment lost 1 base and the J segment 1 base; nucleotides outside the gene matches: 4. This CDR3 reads CASSLVSGISYEQYF. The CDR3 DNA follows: TGTGCCAGCAGCTTAGTCAGCGGGATTTCCTACGAGCAGTACTTC.

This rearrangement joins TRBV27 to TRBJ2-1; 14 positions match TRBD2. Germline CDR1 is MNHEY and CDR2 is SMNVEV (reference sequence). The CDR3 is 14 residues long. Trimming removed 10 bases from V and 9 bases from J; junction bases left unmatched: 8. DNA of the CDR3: TGTGCCATAAGGGGACTAGCGGGAGTAGGTGAGCAGTTCTTC. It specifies CAIRGLAGVGEQFF.

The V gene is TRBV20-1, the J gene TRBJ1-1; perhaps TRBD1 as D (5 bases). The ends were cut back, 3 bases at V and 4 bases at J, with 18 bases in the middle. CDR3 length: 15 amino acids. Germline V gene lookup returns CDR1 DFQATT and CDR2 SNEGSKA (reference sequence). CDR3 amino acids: CSASDPRVEGTEAFF. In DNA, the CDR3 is TGCAGTGCTAGTGACCCCAGGGTGGAGGGCACTGAAGCTTTCTTT.

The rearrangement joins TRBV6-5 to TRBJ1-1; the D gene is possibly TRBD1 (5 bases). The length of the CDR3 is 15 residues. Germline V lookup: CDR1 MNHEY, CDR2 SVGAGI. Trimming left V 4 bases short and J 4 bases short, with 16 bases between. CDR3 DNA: TGTGCCAGCAGTTTAGGGCCAGGGATAGGCACTGAAGCTTTCTTT. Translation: CASSLGPGIGTEAFF.

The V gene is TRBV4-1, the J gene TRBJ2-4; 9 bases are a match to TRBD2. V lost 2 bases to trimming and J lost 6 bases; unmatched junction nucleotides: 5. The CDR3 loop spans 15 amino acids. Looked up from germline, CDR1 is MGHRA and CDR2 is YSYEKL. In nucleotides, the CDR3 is TGCGCCAGCAGCCAATCGACTAGCGGAGTAAACATTCAGTACTTC. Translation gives CASSQSTSGVNIQYF.

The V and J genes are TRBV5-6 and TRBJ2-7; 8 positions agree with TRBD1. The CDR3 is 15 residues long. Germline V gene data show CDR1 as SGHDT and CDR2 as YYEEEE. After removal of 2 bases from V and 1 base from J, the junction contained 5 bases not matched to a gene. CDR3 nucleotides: TGTGCCAGCAGCTTAGGGACAGGTAGTTCCTACGAGCAGTACTTC. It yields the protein CASSLGTGSSYEQYF.

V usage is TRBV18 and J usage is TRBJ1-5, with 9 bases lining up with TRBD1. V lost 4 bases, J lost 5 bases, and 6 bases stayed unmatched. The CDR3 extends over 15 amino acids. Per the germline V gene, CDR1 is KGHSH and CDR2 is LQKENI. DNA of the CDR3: TGTGCCAGCTCACAGGGACAGGGTTACGATCAGCCCCAGCATTTT. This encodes CASSQGQGYDQPQHF.

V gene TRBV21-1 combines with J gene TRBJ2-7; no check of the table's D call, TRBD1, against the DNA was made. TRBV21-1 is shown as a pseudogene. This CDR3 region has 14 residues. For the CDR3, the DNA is TGTGCCAGCAGTCCATACAGGGCCCCTTACGAGCAGTACTTC. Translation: CASSPYRAPYEQYF.

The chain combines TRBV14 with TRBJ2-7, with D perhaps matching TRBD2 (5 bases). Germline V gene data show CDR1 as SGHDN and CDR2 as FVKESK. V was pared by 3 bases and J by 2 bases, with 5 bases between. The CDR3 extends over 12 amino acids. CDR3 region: CASSQTTYEQYF. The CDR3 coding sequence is TGTGCCAGCAGCCAGACTACCTACGAGCAGTACTTC.

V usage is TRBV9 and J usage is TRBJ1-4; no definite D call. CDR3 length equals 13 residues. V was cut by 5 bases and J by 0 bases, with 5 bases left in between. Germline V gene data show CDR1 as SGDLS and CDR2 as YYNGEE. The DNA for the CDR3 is TGTGCCAGCAGTACTGCAACTAATGAAAAACTGTTTTTT. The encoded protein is CASSTATNEKLFF.

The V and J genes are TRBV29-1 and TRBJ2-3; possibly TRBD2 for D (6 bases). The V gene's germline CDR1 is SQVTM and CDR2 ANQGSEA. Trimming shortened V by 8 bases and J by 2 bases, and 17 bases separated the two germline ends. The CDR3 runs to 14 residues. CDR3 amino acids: CSTLAGISTDTQYF. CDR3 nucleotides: TGCAGCACCCTGGCGGGGATTTCCACAGATACGCAGTATTTT.

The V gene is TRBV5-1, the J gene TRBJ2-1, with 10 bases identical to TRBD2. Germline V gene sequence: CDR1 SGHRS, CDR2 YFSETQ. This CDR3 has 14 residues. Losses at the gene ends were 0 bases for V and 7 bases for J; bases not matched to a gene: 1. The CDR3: CASSLGTSGNEQFF. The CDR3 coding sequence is TGCGCCAGCAGCTTGGGGACTAGCGGAAATGAGCAGTTCTTC.

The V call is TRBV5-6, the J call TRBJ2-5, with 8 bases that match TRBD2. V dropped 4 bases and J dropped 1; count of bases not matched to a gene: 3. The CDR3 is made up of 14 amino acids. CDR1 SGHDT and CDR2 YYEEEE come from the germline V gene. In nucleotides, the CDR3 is TGTGCCAGCAGCCTCCGGGGGGGCCAAGAGACCCAGTACTTC. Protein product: CASSLRGGQETQYF.

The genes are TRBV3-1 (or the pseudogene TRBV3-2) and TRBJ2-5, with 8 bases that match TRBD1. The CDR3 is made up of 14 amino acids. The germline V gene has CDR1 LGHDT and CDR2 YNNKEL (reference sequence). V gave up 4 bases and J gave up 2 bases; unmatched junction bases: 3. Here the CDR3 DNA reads TGTGCCAGCAGCCTCGGGACAGGTCAAGAGACCCAGTACTTC. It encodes CASSLGTGQETQYF.

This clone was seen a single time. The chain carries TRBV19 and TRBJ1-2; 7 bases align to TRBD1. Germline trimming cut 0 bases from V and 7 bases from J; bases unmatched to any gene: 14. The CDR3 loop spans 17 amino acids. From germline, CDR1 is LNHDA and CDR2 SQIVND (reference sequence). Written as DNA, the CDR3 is TGTGCCAGTAGTATAGACGCGACAGGGAACATTCCGGCTGGCTACACCTTC. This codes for CASSIDATGNIPAGYTF.

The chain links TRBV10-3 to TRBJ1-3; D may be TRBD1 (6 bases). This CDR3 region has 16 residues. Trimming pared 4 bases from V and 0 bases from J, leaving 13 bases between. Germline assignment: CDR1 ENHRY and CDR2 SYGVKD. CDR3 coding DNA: TGTGCCATCAGTGGCGGACAGTATAGCTCTGGAAACACCATATATTTT. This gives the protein CAISGGQYSSGNTIYF.

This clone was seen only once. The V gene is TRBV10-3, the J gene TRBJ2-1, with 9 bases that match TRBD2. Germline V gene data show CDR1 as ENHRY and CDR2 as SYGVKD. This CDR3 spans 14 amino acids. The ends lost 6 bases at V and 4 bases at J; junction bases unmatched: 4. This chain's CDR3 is CAIRVSGGYNEQFF. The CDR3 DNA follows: TGTGCCATCAGGGTTAGCGGGGGATACAATGAGCAGTTCTTC.

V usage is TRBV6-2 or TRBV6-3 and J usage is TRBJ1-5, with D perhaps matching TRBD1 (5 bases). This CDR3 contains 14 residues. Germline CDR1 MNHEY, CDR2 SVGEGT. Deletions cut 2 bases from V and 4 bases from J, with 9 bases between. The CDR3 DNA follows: TGTGCCAGCAGTTACGCACAGGATAATCAGCCCCAGCATTTT. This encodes CASSYAQDNQPQHF.

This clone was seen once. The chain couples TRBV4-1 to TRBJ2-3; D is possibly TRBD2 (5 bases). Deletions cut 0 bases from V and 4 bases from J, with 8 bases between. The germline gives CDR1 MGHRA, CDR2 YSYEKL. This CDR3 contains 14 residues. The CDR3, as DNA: TGCGCCAGCAGCCAAGATTTCGGGGCAGATACGCAGTATTTT. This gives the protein CASSQDFGADTQYF.

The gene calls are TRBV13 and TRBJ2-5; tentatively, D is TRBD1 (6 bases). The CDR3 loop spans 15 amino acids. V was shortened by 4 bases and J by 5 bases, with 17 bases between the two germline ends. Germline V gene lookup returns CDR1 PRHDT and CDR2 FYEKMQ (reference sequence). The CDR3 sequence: CASSYRGGRAETQYF. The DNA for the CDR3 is TGTGCCAGCAGCTACCGAGGGGGAAGGGCCGAGACCCAGTACTTC.

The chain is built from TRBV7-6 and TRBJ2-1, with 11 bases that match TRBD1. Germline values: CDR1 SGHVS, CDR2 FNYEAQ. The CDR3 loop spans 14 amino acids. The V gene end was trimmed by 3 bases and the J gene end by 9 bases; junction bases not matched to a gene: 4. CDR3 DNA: TGTGCCAGCAGCTTCCGGACAGGGGGCGGTGAGCAGTTCTTC. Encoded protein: CASSFRTGGGEQFF.

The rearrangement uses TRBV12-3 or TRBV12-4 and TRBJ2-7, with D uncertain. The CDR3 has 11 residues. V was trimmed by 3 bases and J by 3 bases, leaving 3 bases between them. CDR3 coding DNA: TGTGCCAGCAGTTTTAACTACGAGCAGTACTTC. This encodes CASSFNYEQYF.

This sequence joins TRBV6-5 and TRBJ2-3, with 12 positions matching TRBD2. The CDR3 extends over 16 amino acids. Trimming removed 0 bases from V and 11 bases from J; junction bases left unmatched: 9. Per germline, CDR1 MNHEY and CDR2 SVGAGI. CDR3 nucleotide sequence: TGTGCCAGCAGTTACTCGCGGGGACTAGCGGGTCGGGTGCAGTATTTT. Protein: CASSYSRGLAGRVQYF.

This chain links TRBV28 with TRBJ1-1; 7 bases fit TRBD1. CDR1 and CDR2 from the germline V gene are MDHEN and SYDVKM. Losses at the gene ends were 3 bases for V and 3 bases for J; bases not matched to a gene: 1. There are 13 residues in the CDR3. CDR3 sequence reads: CASSLTGYTEAFF. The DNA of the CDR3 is TGTGCCAGCAGTTTGACAGGGTACACTGAAGCTTTCTTT.

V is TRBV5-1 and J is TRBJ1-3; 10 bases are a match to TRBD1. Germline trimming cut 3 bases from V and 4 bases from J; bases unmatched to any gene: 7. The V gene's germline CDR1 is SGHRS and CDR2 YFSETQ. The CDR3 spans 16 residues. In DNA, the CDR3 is TGCGCCAGCAGCTACGGGACAGGGGATCTGGGAAACACCATATATTTT. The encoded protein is CASSYGTGDLGNTIYF.